The rows below give T cell receptor beta chains drawn from one sample of a study of blood T cell repertoires in COVID-19. The protocol was immunoSEQ multiplex PCR, while the TCRdb copy is restricted to in-frame clones and leaves out a portion. The sample carries about 340,000 clones, approximately 86% recorded once. Material for sequencing was PBMCs or T cells enriched from blood (not recorded which). These receptors were obtained from a woman between 40 and 50 years old with acute COVID-19. Each CDR3 is given with its conserved first and last residue. The D gene is left open where the match is weak. Size is stated for part of the rows, as once, few or many counts, or as a class when the clone is expanded.

V gene	clone size	J gene	D gene	CDR3 protein	CDR3 DNA
TRBV2	NA	TRBJ2-7	TRBD1	CASSDGQGAWKSSYEQYF	TGTGCCAGCAGCGACGGACAGGGAGCTTGGAAAAGCTCCTACGAGCAGTACTTC
TRBV7-6	few	TRBJ2-3	NA	CASSLVGGSSTDTQYF	TGTGCCAGCAGCTTAGTGGGGGGAAGTAGCACAGATACGCAGTATTTT
TRBV4-2	NA	TRBJ2-7	NA	CASTPEWAGGVEQYF	TGTGCCAGCACTCCCGAATGGGCGGGTGGTGTCGAGCAGTACTTC
TRBV4-1	once	TRBJ1-6	NA	CASSQDAQGTNSPLHF	TGCGCCAGCAGCCAAGATGCGCAGGGGACTAATTCACCCCTCCACTTT
TRBV13	NA	TRBJ1-1	NA	CASSFIDGLGGVDTEAFF	TGTGCCAGCAGCTTTATTGACGGGCTCGGGGGGGTGGACACTGAAGCTTTCTTT
TRBV6-2/TRBV6-3	NA	TRBJ1-2	NA	CASSPRGADGYTF	TGTGCCAGCAGCCCCAGGGGCGCCGATGGCTACACCTTC
TRBV15	NA	TRBJ2-5	TRBD2	CATSRRLAGGANQETQYF	TGTGCCACCAGCAGGCGACTAGCGGGAGGAGCCAACCAAGAGACCCAGTACTTC
TRBV12-5	NA	TRBJ1-3	NA	CASGLGRSTDTIYF	TGTGCTAGTGGTTTGGGCCGGTCGACTGACACCATATATTTT
TRBV19	NA	TRBJ1-1	NA	CASTSDREFEAFF	NA
TRBV28	NA	TRBJ2-2	NA	CASTNDNTGELFF	TGTGCCAGTACAAACGACAATACCGGGGAGCTGTTTTTT
TRBV5-4	NA	TRBJ2-7	TRBD2	CASSLAGTSGSYEQYF	TGTGCCAGCAGCTTGGCCGGGACTAGCGGGAGCTACGAGCAGTACTTC
TRBV4-2	once	TRBJ1-1	NA	CASSHPDRNTEAFF	TGTGCCAGCAGCCATCCCGACAGAAACACTGAAGCTTTCTTT
TRBV6-5	NA	TRBJ1-6	NA	CASSYSRGPNSPLHF	TGTGCCAGCAGTTACTCGCGGGGGCCGAATTCACCCCTCCACTTT
TRBV28	once	TRBJ2-2	NA	CASSSNGLTANTGELFF	TGTGCCAGCAGTTCCAACGGACTGACCGCGAACACCGGGGAGCTGTTTTTT
TRBV19	NA	TRBJ1-5	NA	CASSIEQGLQPQHF	TGTGCCAGTAGTATAGAACAGGGCCTGCAGCCCCAGCATTTT
TRBV4-3	NA	TRBJ1-3	TRBD1	CASSQAQGANTIYF	TGCGCCAGCAGCCAAGCACAGGGGGCAAACACCATATATTTT
TRBV7-2	NA	TRBJ1-6	NA	CASTPDRSSYNSPLHF	TGTGCCAGCACCCCCGACCGGAGCTCCTATAATTCACCCCTCCACTTT
TRBV5-1	NA	TRBJ2-7	TRBD1	CASSLSVSGTGAYEQYF	TGCGCCAGCAGCTTGTCCGTAAGTGGGACAGGGGCCTACGAGCAGTACTTC
TRBV2	once	TRBJ1-5	TRBD1	CASSGWTGMGRQPQHF	TGTGCCAGCAGTGGCTGGACAGGGATGGGGAGGCAGCCCCAGCATTTT
TRBV24-1	NA	TRBJ2-1	NA	CATSDPSEGQNNEQFF	TGTGCCACCAGTGACCCTTCGGAGGGACAGAATAATGAGCAGTTCTTC
TRBV10-3	NA	TRBJ2-3	TRBD2	CAISEGGGLVEDTQYF	TGTGCCATCAGTGAAGGGGGGGGACTAGTGGAAGATACGCAGTATTTT
TRBV7-2	NA	TRBJ1-3	NA	CASSLGSGSGNTIYF	TGTGCCAGCAGCTTAGGGTCAGGCTCTGGAAACACCATATATTTT
TRBV11-2	NA	TRBJ2-2	NA	CASSFRGSQTGELFF	TGTGCCAGCAGCTTTAGGGGATCGCAAACCGGGGAGCTGTTTTTT
TRBV29-1	NA	TRBJ2-1	TRBD2	CSVEGLAGVNEQFF	TGCAGCGTTGAAGGGCTGGCGGGAGTCAATGAGCAGTTCTTC
TRBV2	NA	TRBJ1-3	NA	CASSEGLGAALNTIYF	TGTGCCAGCAGTGAGGGGCTGGGGGCGGCTTTAAACACCATATATTTT
TRBV9	NA	TRBJ2-5	NA	CASSPLGLAETQYF	TGTGCCAGCAGCCCCCTAGGGCTAGCGGAGACCCAGTACTTC
TRBV7-6	NA	TRBJ2-2	TRBD2	CASSLPGLAGNTGELFF	TGTGCCAGCAGCTTACCGGGACTAGCGGGTAACACCGGGGAGCTGTTTTTT
TRBV27	once	TRBJ2-2	TRBD1	CASSSYPATGSTGELFF	TGTGCCAGCAGTTCTTACCCCGCGACAGGGAGCACCGGGGAGCTGTTTTTT
TRBV6-5	NA	TRBJ1-2	TRBD1	CASSSKTGTLYGYTF	TGTGCCAGCAGTTCTAAGACAGGGACTCTTTATGGCTACACCTTC
TRBV7-2	NA	TRBJ1-1	TRBD1	CASSGATGKNTEAFF	TGTGCCAGCAGCGGAGCGACAGGGAAAAACACTGAAGCTTTCTTT
TRBV11-2	NA	TRBJ1-1	NA	CASSLDTHSGVTEAFF	TGTGCCAGCAGCTTAGATACCCACTCAGGGGTCACTGAAGCTTTCTTT
TRBV5-1	NA	TRBJ2-1	TRBD1	CASQAQGAMALYNEQFF	TGCGCCAGCCAAGCGCAGGGGGCCATGGCCCTATACAATGAGCAGTTCTTC
TRBV5-5	NA	TRBJ1-4	NA	CASSSRTANEKLFF	TGTGCCAGCAGCTCCCGGACAGCAAATGAAAAACTGTTTTTT
TRBV15	NA	TRBJ2-2	NA	CATSRDAGRVGTGELFF	TGTGCCACCAGCAGAGATGCGGGGAGAGTGGGCACCGGGGAGCTGTTTTTT
TRBV19	NA	TRBJ1-1	NA	CASSPKGRGTEAFF	TGTGCCAGTAGTCCTAAGGGGAGGGGCACTGAAGCTTTCTTT
TRBV5-1	NA	TRBJ1-2	TRBD1	CASSLARQGEGYTF	TGCGCCAGCAGCTTGGCGCGCCAGGGGGAGGGCTACACCTTC
TRBV9	NA	TRBJ2-5	TRBD2	CASSAGLAEETQYF	TGTGCCAGCAGCGCTGGGCTAGCGGAAGAGACCCAGTACTTC
TRBV25-1	few	TRBJ1-2	NA	CASSEAGLYGYTF	TGTGCCAGCAGTGAGGCAGGCCTCTATGGCTACACCTTC
TRBV3-1/TRBV3-2	NA	TRBJ1-1	NA	CASSQGQENTEAFF	TGTGCCAGCAGCCAAGGACAGGAGAACACTGAAGCTTTCTTT
TRBV11-1	NA	TRBJ1-4	NA	CASSLGTREKLFF	TGTGCCAGCAGCTTAGGAACCCGGGAAAAACTGTTTTTT
TRBV7-9	NA	TRBJ1-1	NA	CASSLPGAERGGKAFF	TGTGCCAGCAGCTTGCCCGGGGCAGAGAGGGGGGGCAAAGCTTTCTTT
TRBV5-1	NA	TRBJ1-1	NA	CASSLEGGTAEAFF	TGCGCCAGCAGCTTGGAGGGGGGGACCGCTGAAGCTTTCTTT
TRBV5-6	NA	TRBJ1-2	NA	CASSPVRGYGYTF	TGTGCCAGCAGCCCCGTTCGGGGGTATGGCTACACCTTC
TRBV7-2	NA	TRBJ2-1	TRBD2	CASSFSSGGAYEQFF	TGTGCCAGCAGCTTCTCTAGCGGGGGGGCCTATGAGCAGTTCTTC
TRBV7-6	NA	TRBJ2-2	NA	CASSEALDRRNTGELFF	TGTGCCAGCAGCGAAGCCTTGGACAGACGAAACACCGGGGAGCTGTTTTTT
TRBV11-1	NA	TRBJ2-7	TRBD1	CASSLPAGTGSYEQYF	TGTGCCAGCAGCTTACCCGCCGGGACAGGGTCCTACGAGCAGTACTTC
TRBV28	few	TRBJ1-2	TRBD1	CASSLQGTGGGYGYTF	TGTGCCAGCAGTCTACAAGGGACAGGGGGGGGCTATGGCTACACCTTC
TRBV7-8	NA	TRBJ2-5	NA	CASSLVDRSGETQYF	TGTGCCAGCAGCTTAGTCGACCGCTCCGGGGAGACCCAGTACTTC
TRBV4-2	NA	TRBJ1-1	NA	CASSQQAPTEAFF	TGTGCCAGCAGCCAACAAGCCCCTACTGAAGCTTTCTTT